This is a list of T cell receptor beta chains from one sample in a study of vaccination and CD4 T cells after COVID-19. Their specific antigens are unknown. TCRdb reprocessed the PCR reads with MiXCR, giving one entry per CDR3 protein. The sample has just under 20,000 distinct CDR3 sequences; around 43% are singletons. The sequences come from CD4+ T cells from blood, cultured in vitro, collected before SARS-CoV-2 vaccination. The receptors were gathered from a human donor who had recovered from COVID-19. CDR3s include the opening cysteine and the closing phenylalanine or tryptophan. The size of a clone is reported for some rows only, either as once, few or many, or as a class for expanded clones.

V gene | clone size | CDR3 protein
TRBV12-3/TRBV12-4 | NA | CASTILGNGLDGYTF
TRBV24-1 | NA | CATSDSAVALDTQYF
TRBV30 | NA | CAWNRGPNTEAFF
TRBV6-1 | NA | CASSEALRVSYEQYF
TRBV12-3/TRBV12-4 | NA | CASSLVPGDVAPLHF
TRBV20-1 | NA | CSAAGQDSYNEQFF
TRBV12-5 | NA | CASGLGHLAGQPQHF
TRBV6-1 | NA | CASSQETSKHTQYF
TRBV7-2 | NA | CASSFVSGGNTGELFF
TRBV6-1 | few | CASSEAPGDNYGYTF
TRBV27 | NA | CASSSVAGGQPQHF
TRBV7-8 | NA | CASSLVSENQPQHF
TRBV7-3 | NA | CASSPGTDGNTIYF
TRBV15 | NA | CATSPRFGTPNTEAFF
TRBV5-1 | NA | CASSLTGLLTETQYF